These 6 T cell receptor beta chains were all obtained from the same sample, sequenced in a study of T cell responses to AZD1222 COVID-19 vaccine. The repertoire was sequenced with immunoSEQ multiplex PCR; TCRdb's copy has only in-frame clones and lacks some. This sample carries more than 15,000 clones, 80% to 85% of them seen once, and the ten largest clones take 16%. The material was peripheral blood, obtained 28 days after the second AZD1222 dose. These receptor sequences come from an adult who received the AZD1222 COVID-19 vaccine.

The chain combines TRBV6-5 with TRBJ2-7; perhaps D is TRBD1 or TRBD2 (5 bases each). CDR3 length: 15 amino acids. V was trimmed by 6 bases and J by 2 bases, leaving 17 bases between them. The germline V gene has CDR1 MNHEY and CDR2 SVGAGI. Here the CDR3 reads CASRLGASLTYEQYF. CDR3 sequence (DNA): TGTGCCAGCAGGCTCGGGGCCAGCCTGACCTACGAGCAGTACTTC.

In DNA, the CDR3 is TGTGCCAGCAGCGCCCGCGAGGTAGCAACTAATGAAAAACTGTTTTTT. This encodes CASSAREVATNEKLFF. V is TRBV7-6 and J is TRBJ1-4, with unresolved D. Per germline, CDR1 SGHVS and CDR2 FNYEAQ. V was trimmed by 5 bases and J by 0 bases, leaving 13 bases between them. The CDR3 totals 16 residues.

The rearrangement joins TRBV29-1 to TRBJ2-1, with D possibly being TRBD1 (6 bases). V lost 2 bases and J 5 bases, leaving 19 bases between the germline ends. Germline V gives CDR1 SQVTM, CDR2 ANQGSEA. The CDR3 totals 16 residues. CDR3 sequence (DNA): TGCAGCGTTGAATTGCCTTGGGGGCGGGTACACAATGAGCAGTTCTTC. This sequence encodes CSVELPWGRVHNEQFF.

The chain uses TRBV5-4 and TRBJ1-2; 9 bases fit TRBD1. The CDR3 totals 13 residues. Germline CDR1 SGHNT, CDR2 YYREEE (reference sequence). Trimming removed 0 bases from V and 7 bases from J; junction bases left unmatched: 1. The CDR3 DNA sequence: TGTGCCAGCAGCTTGGGGACAGGGGCTGGCTACACCTTC. This codes for CASSLGTGAGYTF.

The rearrangement uses TRBV30 and TRBJ2-5; D tentatively reads TRBD1 or TRBD2 (5 bases each). Germline values: CDR1 GTSNPN, CDR2 SVGIG (reference sequence). V lost 1 base and J lost 1, with 7 bases in between. This CDR3 region has 13 residues. CDR3 DNA: TGTGCCTGGAGTGAGGGGACCCAAGAGACCCAGTACTTC. Its translation is CAWSEGTQETQYF.

This chain connects TRBV15 to TRBJ2-5; D ambiguous. Germline assignment: CDR1 LNHNV and CDR2 YYDKDF (reference sequence). V lost 3 bases to trimming and J lost 7 bases, with 9 bases between them. The CDR3 consists of 12 residues. The CDR3 bases are TGTGCCACCAGCAGCCTCCGCGGGACCCAGTACTTC. Protein: CATSSLRGTQYF.